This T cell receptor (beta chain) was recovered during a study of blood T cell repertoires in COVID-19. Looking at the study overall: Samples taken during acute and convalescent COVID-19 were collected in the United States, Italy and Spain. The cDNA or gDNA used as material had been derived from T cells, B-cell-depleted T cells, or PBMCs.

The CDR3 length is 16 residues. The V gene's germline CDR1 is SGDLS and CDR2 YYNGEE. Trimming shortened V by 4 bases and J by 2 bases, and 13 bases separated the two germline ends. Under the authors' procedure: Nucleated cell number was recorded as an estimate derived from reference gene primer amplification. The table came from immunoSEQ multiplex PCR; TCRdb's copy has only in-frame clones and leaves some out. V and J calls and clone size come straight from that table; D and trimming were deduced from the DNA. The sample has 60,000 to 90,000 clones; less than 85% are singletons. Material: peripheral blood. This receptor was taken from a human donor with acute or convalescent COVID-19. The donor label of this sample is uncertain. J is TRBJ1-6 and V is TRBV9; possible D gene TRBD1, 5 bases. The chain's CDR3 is CASSPQGRAYNSPLHF. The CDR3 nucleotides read TGTGCCAGCAGCCCTCAGGGTCGGGCCTATAATTCACCCCTCCACTTT.